This TCR beta chain emerged from a study of cytomegalovirus exposure and HLA in healthy donors. There are 13 residues in the CDR3. The V gene's germline CDR1 is SGHTA and CDR2 FQGTGA. With 60 Vbeta and 13 Jbeta primers, the PCR was carried out. This table comes from immunoSEQ multiplex PCR, and its TCRdb copy is limited to in-frame clones, with some not included. The repertoire holds some 150,000 clones, almost 80% seen once, with less than 2% in the top ten. Comment on this clone: The junction does not match germline at one end; this may be a read error.

V usage is TRBV7-3 and J usage is TRBJ2-3; weak D call: TRBD2 (5 bases). The TCR sequence derives from a woman aged 25 to 39 in good health and CMV-seronegative. Specimen: PBMCs. The CDR3 nucleotides are TGTGCCAGCAGCTTAACTCGGGGTCCTTCCATGAATTTT. Amino acids: CASSLTRGPSMNF.